Below are 21 T cell receptor beta chains sequenced from a single sample in a study of blood T cell repertoires in COVID-19. Produced via immunoSEQ multiplex PCR; TCRdb's table is partial and in-frame only. The sample has around 41,000 clones, about nine tenths seen once. The sample consisted of peripheral blood. The source is a woman aged 80 or over with active COVID-19.

This rearrangement joins TRBV9 to TRBJ1-3; tentative D call: TRBD1 (5 bases). This CDR3 spans 16 amino acids. The V end was cut by 0 bases, the J end by 0 bases, with 10 bases between. Germline V gene lookup returns CDR1 SGDLS and CDR2 YYNGEE. DNA of the CDR3: TGTGCCAGCAGCGTAGCAAGGGGTTCCTCTGGAAACACCATATATTTT. It encodes CASSVARGSSGNTIYF.

The chain links TRBV5-1 to TRBJ1-1, with 7 bases that match TRBD1. The CDR3 has 14 amino acids. Germline lookup yields CDR1 SGHRS and CDR2 YFSETQ. V gave up 5 bases and J gave up 6 bases; unmatched junction bases: 10. This CDR3 is CASSSRTQGAEAFF. The CDR3 DNA follows: TGCGCCAGCAGTTCAAGAACCCAGGGGGCTGAAGCTTTCTTT.

The chain employs TRBV7-2 and TRBJ2-5, with TRBD2 matching over 7 bases. V lost 3 bases to trimming and J lost 1 base; unmatched junction nucleotides: 2. CDR1 and CDR2 (germline): SGHTA, FQGNSA. This CDR3 is 14 amino acids long. DNA for the CDR3: TGTGCCAGCAGCTTCCTAGCGGCCCAAGAGACCCAGTACTTC. It specifies CASSFLAAQETQYF. The variable domain in full, with the rest retrieved from reference TRBV7-2 and TRBJ2-5, is GAGVSQSPSNKVTEKGKDVELRCDPISGHTALYWYRQSLGQGLEFLIYFQGNSAPDKSGLPSDRFSAERTGGSVSTLTIQRTQQEDSAVYLCASSFLAAQETQYFGPGTRLLVL.

This sequence joins TRBV19 and TRBJ2-7; 10 bases are shared with TRBD2. CDR1 LNHDA and CDR2 SQIVND come from the germline V gene (reference sequence). Trimming at V came to 5 bases and at J to 0 bases, leaving 4 bases not matched to a gene. There are 15 residues in the CDR3. In nucleotides, the CDR3 is TGTGCCAGTAGTGGGCTAGCGGGGGTCTCCTACGAGCAGTACTTC. This gives the protein CASSGLAGVSYEQYF.

As to this clone: Different DNA sequences within this sample yield the same CDR3. The chain links TRBV6-2 or TRBV6-3 to TRBJ2-7; 7 nucleotides agree with TRBD2. The V segment lost 3 bases and the J segment 2 bases; nucleotides outside the gene matches: 4. Germline CDR1 is MNHEY and CDR2 is SVGEGT. The CDR3 has 14 amino acids. The CDR3, as DNA: TGTGCCAGCAGTTATCAGCGGGGCGCCTACGAGCAGTACTTC. Protein: CASSYQRGAYEQYF.

The J gene is TRBJ1-5, the V gene TRBV5-1, with 9 positions matching TRBD1. Losses at the gene ends were 5 bases for V and 5 bases for J; bases not matched to a gene: 8. Germline lookup yields CDR1 SGHRS and CDR2 YFSETQ. This CDR3 is built from 15 residues. The CDR3 DNA reads as TGCGCCAGCAGTGAGGGACAGGGCACGGATCAGCCCCAGCATTTT. Amino acids: CASSEGQGTDQPQHF.

This clone was counted once. The chain is built from TRBV18 and TRBJ2-5; maybe TRBD2 (6 bases). The CDR3 has 15 amino acids. The germline gives CDR1 KGHSH, CDR2 LQKENI. The V and J ends lost 5 bases and 1 base respectively, with 14 bases between them. The CDR3 spells CASSSGWGGQETQYF. As DNA, the CDR3 is TGTGCCAGCTCATCCGGGTGGGGAGGCCAAGAGACCCAGTACTTC.

The rearrangement links TRBV11-2 to TRBJ1-1; no firm D call. Germline assignment: CDR1 SGHAT and CDR2 FQNNGV. V was trimmed by 4 bases and J by 2 bases, leaving 11 bases between them. This CDR3 is built from 14 residues. CDR3 in DNA: TGTGCCAGCAGCTCGATGACATACAACACTGAAGCTTTCTTT. This codes for CASSSMTYNTEAFF.

The gene calls are TRBV7-8 and TRBJ2-1; D is unresolved. V was shortened by 0 bases and J by 0 bases, with 6 bases between the two germline ends. This CDR3 spans 15 amino acids. Per germline, CDR1 SGHVS and CDR2 FQNEAQ. CDR3 region: CASSLAGRSYNEQFF. CDR3 in DNA: TGTGCCAGCAGCTTAGCGGGCCGCTCCTACAATGAGCAGTTCTTC.

The V call is TRBV7-8, the J call TRBJ1-1, with a possible D match to TRBD1 (5 bases). Trimming removed 7 bases from V and 6 bases from J, with 18 bases in between. This CDR3 is built from 14 residues. CDR1 and CDR2 from the germline V gene are SGHVS and FQNEAQ. In DNA form, the CDR3 reads TGTGCCAGCACCGTATCGGAGGGGAGCCCTGAAGCTTTCTTT. Amino acids: CASTVSEGSPEAFF.

This rearrangement joins TRBV10-2 to TRBJ1-5; possibly TRBD1 for D (5 bases). The germline gives CDR1 WSHSY, CDR2 SAAADI. The germline V and J ends were trimmed by 0 bases and 4 bases, with 13 bases remaining between them. The length of the CDR3 is 16 residues. CDR3 nucleotide sequence: TGCGCCAGCAGTGAGTCAGCAATAGGGGTTAATCAGCCCCAGCATTTT. Amino acid sequence: CASSESAIGVNQPQHF.

This rearrangement joins TRBV10-3 to TRBJ2-3; no reliable D call. There are 13 residues in the CDR3. Germline V gene data show CDR1 as ENHRY and CDR2 as SYGVKD. V was shortened by 8 bases and J by 1 base, with 10 bases between the two germline ends. CDR3 protein: CAIADSGTDTQYF. The CDR3 nucleotides read TGTGCCATCGCTGACTCAGGCACAGATACGCAGTATTTT.

V usage is TRBV3-1 (or the pseudogene TRBV3-2) and J usage is TRBJ2-7; D is possibly TRBD2 (5 bases). In germline, CDR1 is LGHDT, CDR2 YNNKEL (reference sequence). The V and J ends lost 1 base and 3 bases respectively, with 13 bases between them. This CDR3 is 15 amino acids long. CDR3 sequence (DNA): TGTGCCAGCAGCCAAGGTAGCGTGGGAAACTACGAGCAGTACTTC. Protein product: CASSQGSVGNYEQYF.

J is TRBJ2-5 and V is TRBV18; TRBD1 is a possible D gene (6 bases). Looked up from germline, CDR1 is KGHSH and CDR2 is LQKENI. V gave up 3 bases and J gave up 1 base, with 12 bases separating them. CDR3 length equals 15 residues. The CDR3 region has the DNA TGTGCCAGCTCACCGCGACAGGCCACCCAAGAGACCCAGTACTTC. This translates into CASSPRQATQETQYF.

The V and J genes are TRBV5-1 and TRBJ1-4; TRBD1 matches at 9 bases. Germline values: CDR1 SGHRS, CDR2 YFSETQ. The CDR3 has 14 amino acids. V shed 4 bases, J shed 7 bases, and the junction held 5 bases outside the gene matches. The CDR3 spells CASSTGTGSEKLFF. The CDR3 nucleotides read TGCGCCAGCAGCACGGGGACAGGGTCTGAAAAACTGTTTTTT. Looking up the rest from reference TRBV5-1 and TRBJ1-4 gives the full variable domain: KAGVTQTPRYLIKTRGQQVTLSCSPISGHRSVSWYQQTPGQGLQFLFEYFSETQRNKGNFPGRFSGRQFSNSRSEMNVSTLELGDSALYLCASSTGTGSEKLFFGSGTQLSVL.

The chain links TRBV5-5 to TRBJ2-5, with D perhaps matching TRBD1 (6 bases). The CDR3 loop spans 13 amino acids. Trimming cost V 3 bases and J 1 base, with 7 bases left between them. Germline V lookup: CDR1 SGHKS, CDR2 YYEKEE (reference sequence). In DNA form, the CDR3 reads TGTGCCAGCAGCTGGACAGCCCAAGAGACCCAGTACTTC. Amino acids: CASSWTAQETQYF.

This chain joins TRBV19 and TRBJ2-7; 11 nucleotides line up with TRBD1. Per the germline V gene, CDR1 is LNHDA and CDR2 is SQIVND (reference sequence). V gave up 5 bases and J gave up 5 bases; unmatched junction bases: 8. CDR3 length equals 15 residues. CDR3 DNA sequence: TGTGCCAGTAGTTCAACCGGGACAGGGGGTGACGAGCAGTACTTC. It is translated as CASSSTGTGGDEQYF.

This sequence joins TRBV28 and TRBJ2-7; unclear D gene. The CDR3 loop spans 13 amino acids. CDR1 is MDHEN, CDR2 SYDVKM, per germline. V dropped 1 base and J dropped 2 bases, with 6 bases sitting between them. In nucleotides, the CDR3 is TGTGCCAGCAGTTTATCCAGGACCTACGAGCAGTACTTC. This gives the protein CASSLSRTYEQYF.

This chain joins TRBV18 and TRBJ2-3; TRBD2 matches at 9 bases. Germline V gives CDR1 KGHSH, CDR2 LQKENI. CDR3 length: 16 amino acids. Germline trimming cut 0 bases from V and 3 bases from J; bases unmatched to any gene: 4. CDR3 DNA: TGTGCCAGCTCACCACCAAGAGCGGGGGGAACAGATACGCAGTATTTT. It specifies CASSPPRAGGTDTQYF.

The rearrangement joins TRBV25-1 to TRBJ2-3; 9 bases are shared with TRBD2. The germline V gene encodes CDR1 MGHDK and CDR2 SYGVNS. This CDR3 spans 15 amino acids. V dropped 4 bases and J dropped 4; count of bases not matched to a gene: 6. The CDR3 reads CASSGSGGPADTQYF. CDR3 DNA sequence: TGTGCCAGCAGTGGAAGCGGGGGGCCCGCAGATACGCAGTATTTT.

The V and J genes are TRBV30 and TRBJ2-3; TRBD1 agrees at 9 bases. Germline V gene data show CDR1 as GTSNPN and CDR2 as SVGIG (reference sequence). The CDR3 runs to 15 residues. V trimming: 4 bases; J trimming: 2 bases; junction bases outside the gene matches: 7. CDR3 in DNA: TGTGCCTGGACCGGGGACAGGGCGAACACAGATACGCAGTATTTT. This gives the protein CAWTGDRANTDTQYF.